The rows below give T cell receptor beta chains drawn from one sample of a study of cytomegalovirus exposure and HLA in healthy donors. The table came from immunoSEQ multiplex PCR; TCRdb's copy has only in-frame clones and leaves some out. The table records approximately 150,000 clones, roughly 66% of them present only once. Sequencing was carried out using PBMCs. Source of these receptors: a woman aged 18-29 years in good health and CMV-seronegative. Both conserved end residues are part of each CDR3. Fields, in order: D gene, V gene, J gene, clone size, CDR3 DNA, CDR3 protein. The D gene is left open where the match is weak. Rows give clone size only sometimes, using once, few, many, or a class for an expanded clone.

NA,TRBV2,TRBJ2-7,NA,TGTGCCAGCAGTGACACCGGGACTCCCCTCGAGCAGTACTTC,CASSDTGTPLEQYF
TRBD1,TRBV7-6,TRBJ2-6,once,TGTGCCAGCAGCTTACGACAGGGCCGCTCTGGGGCCAACGTCCTGACTTTC,CASSLRQGRSGANVLTF
TRBD2,TRBV7-6,TRBJ2-1,NA,TGTGCCAGCAGCTTAGGGACTAGCGGGAGAAATGAGCAGTTCTTC,CASSLGTSGRNEQFF
NA,TRBV7-2,TRBJ2-2,NA,TGTGCCAGCAGCTTAGCGCTTAGCGGGGAGCTGTTTTTT,CASSLALSGELFF
TRBD1,TRBV19,TRBJ1-1,once,TGTGCCAGTCGATACAGGGGGGTGGGCACTGAAGCTTTCTTT,CASRYRGVGTEAFF
NA,TRBV2,TRBJ1-5,NA,TGTGCCAGCAGTGATCTCAAGGGACTCAGCAATCAGCCCCAGCATTTT,CASSDLKGLSNQPQHF
TRBD1,TRBV11-3,TRBJ2-7,NA,TGTGCCAGCAGCTTAGAGGGGGTAGAGGGACAGGGGGCCCAGTCCTACGAGCAGTACTTC,CASSLEGVEGQGAQSYEQYF
NA,TRBV5-5,TRBJ1-2,NA,TGTGCCAGCAGCTTGTTAGGGGATCCTAACTATGGCTACACCTTC,CASSLLGDPNYGYTF
NA,TRBV28,TRBJ1-1,NA,TGTGCCTCAACTGGAGCCGGATTAGAGTACACTGAAGCTTTCTTT,CASTGAGLEYTEAFF
NA,TRBV7-9,TRBJ2-1,NA,TGTGCCAGCAGCTTTCAGTATGGCAGGGGAAACAATGAGCAGTTCTTC,CASSFQYGRGNNEQFF
NA,TRBV7-8,TRBJ2-5,NA,TGTGCCAGCAGCGCCCAGGTTTACGAGACCCAGTACTTC,CASSAQVYETQYF
TRBD1,TRBV5-4,TRBJ1-2,few,TGTGCCAGCAGCCGACACGTACAGGGGAACTATGGCTACACCTTC,CASSRHVQGNYGYTF
NA,TRBV11-3,TRBJ2-4,NA,TGTGCCAGCAGCCTGGCAGGCAAAAACATTCAGTACTTC,CASSLAGKNIQYF
NA,TRBV15,TRBJ1-2,NA,TGTGCCACCAGCAGAGGGACAGTGGGCTACACCTTC,CATSRGTVGYTF
TRBD1,TRBV6-5,TRBJ1-2,few,TGTGCCAGCAGCTTCTTTCAGGGGGCAGCTGGCTACACCTTC,CASSFFQGAAGYTF
TRBD1,TRBV5-6,TRBJ1-6,NA,TGTGCCAGCCGAGACAGGGGCGATTCACCCCTCCACTTT,CASRDRGDSPLHF
TRBD1,TRBV27,TRBJ1-1,NA,TGTGCCAGCAGTTTATTGGACAGGGTGAACACTGAAGCTTTCTTT,CASSLLDRVNTEAFF
TRBD1,TRBV7-2,TRBJ1-2,NA,TGTGCCAGCAGCTTTGGGACAGGCTATGGCTACACCTTC,CASSFGTGYGYTF
NA,TRBV6-6,TRBJ2-7,NA,TGTGCCAGCAGTTACGGGCAGACGAAAGAGCAGTACTTC,CASSYGQTKEQYF
TRBD1,TRBV4-3,TRBJ1-6,NA,TGCGCCAGCAGCCCCGGGACAGGGGGTTCACCCCTCCACTTT,CASSPGTGGSPLHF
TRBD1,TRBV6-1,TRBJ1-1,few,TGTGCCAGCAGTGAACGACAGGGGGGGACTGAAGCTTTCTTT,CASSERQGGTEAFF
NA,TRBV7-9,TRBJ1-2,few,TGTGCCAGCAGCTTAAAGAGTCAAGAGGGTTTGCATGGCTACACCTTC,CASSLKSQEGLHGYTF
TRBD1,TRBV18,TRBJ1-1,NA,TGTGCCAGCTCTCTTGTCGAGACAGGGGGCAAGTTCACTGAAGCTTTCTTT,CASSLVETGGKFTEAFF
NA,TRBV6-1,TRBJ1-4,few,TGTGCCAGCAGTGCCAGACAGATGAGTAATGAAAAACTGTTTTTT,CASSARQMSNEKLFF
TRBD2,TRBV5-8,TRBJ2-3,once,TGTGCCAGCAGCCGTGGCCGTGGCGGGAGGGGAGATACGCAGTATTTT,CASSRGRGGRGDTQYF
NA,TRBV4-2,TRBJ1-2,NA,TGTGCCAGCAGCCAAGACGGACAGTATGGCTACACCTTC,CASSQDGQYGYTF
TRBD1,TRBV2,TRBJ2-7,NA,TGTGCCAGCGGGACAGGGGGCCCCAGCGAGCAGTACTTC,CASGTGGPSEQYF
TRBD2,TRBV19,TRBJ2-1,few,TGTGCCAGTAGTAGGGACTATGCGCCCTCCTACAATGAGCAGTTCTTC,CASSRDYAPSYNEQFF
NA,TRBV4-1,TRBJ1-5,NA,TGCGCCAGCAGCCCGGGAAGTGGGGGCAATCAGCCCCAGCATTTT,CASSPGSGGNQPQHF
NA,TRBV27,TRBJ1-2,NA,TGTGCCAGCAGTTTAGGCAGGGGAAACTATGGCTACACCTTC,CASSLGRGNYGYTF
NA,TRBV7-9,TRBJ2-1,NA,TGTGCCAGCAGCTCATTACAGTCTCGGGGTGAGCAGTTCTTC,CASSSLQSRGEQFF
TRBD1,TRBV7-9,TRBJ1-2,few,TGTGCCAGCAGCTTAAGGACAGGGACTAACTATGGCTACACCTTC,CASSLRTGTNYGYTF
TRBD1,TRBV6-5,TRBJ1-5,NA,TGTGCCAGCAGGCAGGGACAGGGGCATCAGCCCCAGCATTTT,CASRQGQGHQPQHF
TRBD1,TRBV27,TRBJ1-6,NA,TGTGCCAGCAGTGATAACCCGACAGGGAGCTCACCCCTCCACTTT,CASSDNPTGSSPLHF
NA,TRBV18,TRBJ1-1,once,TGTGCCAGCTCACCTCTCGAGGGAGGGGTCAACACTGAAGCTTTCTTT,CASSPLEGGVNTEAFF
TRBD1,TRBV5-6,TRBJ1-1,NA,TGTGCCAGCAGTACCCTCGGGACAGGGAACCCTGAAGCTTTCTTT,CASSTLGTGNPEAFF
TRBD2,TRBV2,TRBJ2-5,NA,TGTGCCAGCAGCGTGAGGGGGCGGCGGGAGGGTAGAGAGACCCAGTACTTC,CASSVRGRREGRETQYF
NA,TRBV7-6,TRBJ2-6,NA,TGTGCCAGCAGCTTCGCGAGTACTAGCTCTGGGGCCAACGTCCTGACTTTC,CASSFASTSSGANVLTF
NA,TRBV7-8,TRBJ2-1,once,TGTGCCAGCAGCCGGGACGGGAGCTCCTACAATGAGCAGTTCTTC,CASSRDGSSYNEQFF
NA,TRBV7-8,TRBJ2-7,NA,TGTGCCAGCAGCTTAGGGCAGTCCTCCTACGAGCAGTACTTC,CASSLGQSSYEQYF
TRBD2,TRBV5-1,TRBJ2-7,NA,TGCGCCAGCAGCTTAACCGGACTAGCTCGGAAGTGGGAGCAGTACTTC,CASSLTGLARKWEQYF
NA,TRBV18,TRBJ1-1,NA,TGTGCCAGCTCACGGACAGTACTGTCGAACACTGAAGCTTTCTTT,CASSRTVLSNTEAFF
NA,TRBV27,TRBJ1-2,NA,TGTGCCAGCAAGGAAACCGACGGCAGGGAACGATATGGCTACACCTTC,CASKETDGRERYGYTF
TRBD1,TRBV7-2,TRBJ2-7,NA,TGTGCCAGCAGCCACCTCTGCCGTGGACAGGGATCCTCCTACGAGCAGTACTTC,CASSHLCRGQGSSYEQYF
NA,TRBV28,TRBJ2-7,NA,TGTGCCAGCAGAGGGAGTTACGAGCAGTACTTC,CASRGSYEQYF
TRBD2,TRBV4-1,TRBJ2-3,NA,TGCGCCAGCAGCCTTGGACTAGCTACAGATACGCAGTATTTT,CASSLGLATDTQYF
NA,TRBV7-9,TRBJ2-1,NA,TGTGCCAGCAGCTTAGGGGGCCTCCCCTACAATGAGCAGTTCTTC,CASSLGGLPYNEQFF
TRBD1,TRBV5-1,TRBJ1-5,NA,TGCGCCAGCAGCCCCACCCCGGACAGGATGCAGCCCCAGCATTTT,CASSPTPDRMQPQHF
NA,TRBV28,TRBJ1-1,NA,TGTGCCAGCAGCCTCAACCCAGGGAGGGGCACTGAAGCTTTCTTT,CASSLNPGRGTEAFF
NA,TRBV27,TRBJ2-3,few,TGTGCCAGCAGTTGGGCGTTCACAGATACGCAGTATTTT,CASSWAFTDTQYF
TRBD1,TRBV6-1,TRBJ1-2,NA,TGTGCCAGCAGTGAAATCGTACCCAACCGGGACAGGGGACGAAGTCCCTCTTCTCACTATGGCTACACCTTC,CASSEIVPNRDRGRSPSSHYGYTF
NA,TRBV18,TRBJ2-6,NA,TGTGCCAGCTCACCCCAGGGGCTGGGCTCTGGGGCCAACGTCCTGACTTTC,CASSPQGLGSGANVLTF
TRBD1,TRBV7-2,TRBJ1-5,NA,TGTGCCAGCAGCGCCGGGGACAGACAGCATTTT,CASSAGDRQHF
TRBD2,TRBV5-1,TRBJ2-3,NA,TGCGCCAGCAGCTTTCTAGCGGGGGGGCTGAAAGATACGCAGTATTTT,CASSFLAGGLKDTQYF
TRBD1,TRBV7-2,TRBJ1-5,few,TGTGCCAGCAGCCCAAATCAACAGGGGAATAGCAATCAGCCCCAGCATTTT,CASSPNQQGNSNQPQHF
TRBD2,TRBV4-3,TRBJ2-5,few,TGCGCCAGCAGCCAAGTGGGAGGGTCTGAGACCCAGTACTTC,CASSQVGGSETQYF
NA,TRBV11-2,TRBJ1-1,NA,TGTGCCAGCAGCTTTGGCTCGAACACTGAAGCTTTCTTT,CASSFGSNTEAFF
NA,TRBV10-3,TRBJ1-5,NA,TGTGCCACCGGGGGTGGTGATAGCAATCAGCCCCAGCATTTT,CATGGGDSNQPQHF
NA,TRBV4-1,TRBJ1-1,NA,TGCGCCAGCAGCCAAGTAAGGGGGGGTAACACTGAAGCTTTCTTT,CASSQVRGGNTEAFF
NA,TRBV5-1,TRBJ1-1,once,TGCGCCAGCAGGCGGTCAGGAGGGCGAGAGGACACTGAAGCTTTCTTT,CASRRSGGREDTEAFF